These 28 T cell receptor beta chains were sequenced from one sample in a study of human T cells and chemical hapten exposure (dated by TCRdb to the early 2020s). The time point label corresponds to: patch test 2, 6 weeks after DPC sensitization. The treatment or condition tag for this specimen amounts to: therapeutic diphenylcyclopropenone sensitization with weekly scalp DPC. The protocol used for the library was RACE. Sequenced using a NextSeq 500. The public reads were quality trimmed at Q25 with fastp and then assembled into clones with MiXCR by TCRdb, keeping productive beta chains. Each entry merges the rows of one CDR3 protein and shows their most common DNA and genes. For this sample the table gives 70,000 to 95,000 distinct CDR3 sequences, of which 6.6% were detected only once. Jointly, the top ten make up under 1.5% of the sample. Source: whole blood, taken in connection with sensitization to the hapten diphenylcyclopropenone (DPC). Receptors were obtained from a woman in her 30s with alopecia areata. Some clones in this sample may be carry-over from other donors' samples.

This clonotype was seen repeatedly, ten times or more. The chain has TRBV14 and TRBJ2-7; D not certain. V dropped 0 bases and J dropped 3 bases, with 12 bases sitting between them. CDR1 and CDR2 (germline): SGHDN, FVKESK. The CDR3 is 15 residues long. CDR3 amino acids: CASSQEIQADYEQYF. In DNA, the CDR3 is TGTGCCAGCAGCCAAGAAATTCAGGCCGACTACGAGCAGTACTTC.

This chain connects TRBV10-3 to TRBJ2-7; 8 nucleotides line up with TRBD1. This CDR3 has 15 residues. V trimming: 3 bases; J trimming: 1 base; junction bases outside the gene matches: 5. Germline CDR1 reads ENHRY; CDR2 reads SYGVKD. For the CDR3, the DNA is TGTGCCATCAGTGACCCAGGGACAGGTTCCTACGAGCAGTACTTC. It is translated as CAISDPGTGSYEQYF.

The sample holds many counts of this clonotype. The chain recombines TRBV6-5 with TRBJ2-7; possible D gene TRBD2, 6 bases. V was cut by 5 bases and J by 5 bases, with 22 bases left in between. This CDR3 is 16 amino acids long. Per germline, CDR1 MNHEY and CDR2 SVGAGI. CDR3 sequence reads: CASSEIHRGIEHEQYF. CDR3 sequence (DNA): TGTGCCAGCAGTGAAATCCATCGGGGGATTGAACACGAGCAGTACTTC.

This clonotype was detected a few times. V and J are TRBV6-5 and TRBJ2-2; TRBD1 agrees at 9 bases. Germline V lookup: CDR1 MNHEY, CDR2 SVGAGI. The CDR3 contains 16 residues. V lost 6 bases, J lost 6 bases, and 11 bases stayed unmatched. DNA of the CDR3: TGTGCCAGCAGCTACGAGCCGACAGGGGGATCCGGGGAGCTGTTTTTT. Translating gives CASSYEPTGGSGELFF.

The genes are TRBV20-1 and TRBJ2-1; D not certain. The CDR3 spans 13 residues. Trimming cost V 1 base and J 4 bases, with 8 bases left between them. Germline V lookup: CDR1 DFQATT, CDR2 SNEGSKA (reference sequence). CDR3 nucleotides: TGCAGTGCTAGAGGTAGCCATTACAATGAGCAGTTCTTC. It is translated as CSARGSHYNEQFF.

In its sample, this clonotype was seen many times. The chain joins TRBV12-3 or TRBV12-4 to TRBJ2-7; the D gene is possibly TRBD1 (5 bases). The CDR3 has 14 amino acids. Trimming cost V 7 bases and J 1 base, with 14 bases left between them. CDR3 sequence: CASTMGLRSYEQYF. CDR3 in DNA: TGTGCCAGCACTATGGGGCTCAGGTCCTACGAGCAGTACTTC.

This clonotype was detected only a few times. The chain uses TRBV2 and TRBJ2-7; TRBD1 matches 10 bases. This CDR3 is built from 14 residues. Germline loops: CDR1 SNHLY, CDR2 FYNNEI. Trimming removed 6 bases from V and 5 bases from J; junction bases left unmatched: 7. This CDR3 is CASRAGQGLNEQYF. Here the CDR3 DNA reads TGTGCCAGCAGGGCGGGACAGGGGTTGAACGAGCAGTACTTC.

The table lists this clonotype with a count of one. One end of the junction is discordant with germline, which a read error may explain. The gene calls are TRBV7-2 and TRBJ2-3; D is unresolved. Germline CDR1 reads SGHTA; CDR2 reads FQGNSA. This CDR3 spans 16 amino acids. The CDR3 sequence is CASSLRRDHLADTQYF. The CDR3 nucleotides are TGTGCAAGCAGCTTACGAAGAGACCACCTCGCAGATACGCAGTATTTT. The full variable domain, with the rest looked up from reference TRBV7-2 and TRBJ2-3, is GAGVSQSPSNKVTEKGKDVELRCDPISGHTALYWYRQSLGQGLEFLIYFQGNSAPDKSGLPSDRFSAERTGGSVSTLTIQRTQQEDSAVYLCASSLRRDHLADTQYFGPGTRLTVL.

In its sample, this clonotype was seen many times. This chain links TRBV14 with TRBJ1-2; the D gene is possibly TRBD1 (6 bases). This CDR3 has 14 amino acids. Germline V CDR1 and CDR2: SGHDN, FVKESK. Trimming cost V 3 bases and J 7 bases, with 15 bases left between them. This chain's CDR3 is CASSQELQGLGYTF. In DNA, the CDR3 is TGTGCCAGCAGCCAGGAGCTACAGGGACTTGGCTACACCTTC.

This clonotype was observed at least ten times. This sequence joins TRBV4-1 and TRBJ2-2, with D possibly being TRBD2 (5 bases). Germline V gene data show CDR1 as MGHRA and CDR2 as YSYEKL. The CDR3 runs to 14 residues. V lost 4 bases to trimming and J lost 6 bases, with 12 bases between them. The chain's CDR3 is CASSPVEGAGELFF. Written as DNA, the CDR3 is TGCGCCAGCAGCCCCGTCGAGGGCGCCGGGGAGCTGTTTTTT.

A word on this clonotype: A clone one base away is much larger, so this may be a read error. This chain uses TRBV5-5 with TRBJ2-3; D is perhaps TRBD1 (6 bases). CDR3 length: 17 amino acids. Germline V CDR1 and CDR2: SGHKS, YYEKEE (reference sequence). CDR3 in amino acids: CASSPYRGLGPPDSQYF. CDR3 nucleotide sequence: TGTGCCAGCAGCCCCTATAGGGGGTTGGGGCCCCCAGATTCGCAGTATTTT. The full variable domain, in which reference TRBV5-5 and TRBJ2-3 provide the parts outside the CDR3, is DAGVTQSPTHLIKTRGQQVTLRCSPISGHKSVSWYQQVLGQGPQFIFQYYEKEERGRGNFPDRFSARQFPNYSSELNVNALLLGDSALYLCASSPYRGLGPPDSQYFGPGTRLTVL.

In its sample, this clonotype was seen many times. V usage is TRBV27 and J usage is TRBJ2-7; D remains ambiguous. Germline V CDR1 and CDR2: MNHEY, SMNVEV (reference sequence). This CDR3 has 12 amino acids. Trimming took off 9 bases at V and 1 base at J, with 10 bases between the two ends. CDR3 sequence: CASGYLSYEQYF. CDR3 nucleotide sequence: TGTGCCAGTGGATATCTTTCCTACGAGCAGTACTTC.

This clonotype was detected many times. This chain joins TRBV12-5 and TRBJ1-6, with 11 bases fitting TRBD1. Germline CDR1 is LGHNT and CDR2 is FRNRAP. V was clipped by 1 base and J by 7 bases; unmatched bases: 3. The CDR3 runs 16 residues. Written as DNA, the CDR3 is TGTGCTAGTGGTTTGGGGACAGGGGGCTGGAATTCACCCCTCCACTTT. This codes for CASGLGTGGWNSPLHF.

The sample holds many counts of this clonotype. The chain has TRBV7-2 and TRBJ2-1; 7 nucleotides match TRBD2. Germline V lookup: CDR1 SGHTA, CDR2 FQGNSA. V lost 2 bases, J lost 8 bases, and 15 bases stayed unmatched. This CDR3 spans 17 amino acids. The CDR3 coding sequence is TGTGCCAGCAGCTTACCATCTTGGACTAGTACGGGGGATGAGCAGTTCTTC. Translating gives CASSLPSWTSTGDEQFF.

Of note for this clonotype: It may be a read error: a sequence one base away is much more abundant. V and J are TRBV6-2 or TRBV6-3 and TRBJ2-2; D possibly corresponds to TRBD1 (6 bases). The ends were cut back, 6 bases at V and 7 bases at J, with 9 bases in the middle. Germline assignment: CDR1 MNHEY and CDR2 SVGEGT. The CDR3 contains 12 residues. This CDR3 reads CASRTGSGELFF. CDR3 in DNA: TGTGCCAGCAGAACAGGGAGCGGGGAGCTGTTTTTT.

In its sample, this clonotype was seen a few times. CDR3 loop: CAGRRDGGSTDTQYF. CDR3 bases: TGTGCCGGTCGCCGGGACGGGGGTAGCACAGATACGCAGTATTTT. This chain uses TRBV7-9 with TRBJ2-3; possible D gene TRBD2, 6 bases. Germline V gene data show CDR1 as SEHNR and CDR2 as FQNEAQ (reference sequence). The CDR3 sequence is 15 residues long. V was clipped by 11 bases and J by 0 bases, with 18 bases between them.

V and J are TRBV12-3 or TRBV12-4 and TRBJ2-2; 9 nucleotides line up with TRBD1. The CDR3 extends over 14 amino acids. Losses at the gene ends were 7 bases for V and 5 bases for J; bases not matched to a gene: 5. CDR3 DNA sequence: TGTGCCAGCACCCGGACAGGGGATACCGGGGAGCTGTTTTTT. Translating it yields CASTRTGDTGELFF.

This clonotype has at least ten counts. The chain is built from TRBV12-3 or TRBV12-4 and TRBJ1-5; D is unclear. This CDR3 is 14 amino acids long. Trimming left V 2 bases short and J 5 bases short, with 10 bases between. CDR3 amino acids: CASSLLGGDQPQHF. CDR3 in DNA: TGTGCCAGCAGTTTACTGGGAGGAGATCAGCCCCAGCATTTT.

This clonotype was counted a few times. The CDR3 DNA reads TGCGCCAGCAGACTTGACAGGGGTAACACTGAAGCTTTCTTT. It specifies CASRLDRGNTEAFF. The rearrangement joins TRBV5-1 to TRBJ1-1, with 8 bases identical to TRBD1. Germline CDR1 and CDR2: SGHRS and YFSETQ. With 5 bases clipped from V and 2 bases from J, the junction kept 5 bases outside the gene matches. The CDR3 has 14 amino acids.

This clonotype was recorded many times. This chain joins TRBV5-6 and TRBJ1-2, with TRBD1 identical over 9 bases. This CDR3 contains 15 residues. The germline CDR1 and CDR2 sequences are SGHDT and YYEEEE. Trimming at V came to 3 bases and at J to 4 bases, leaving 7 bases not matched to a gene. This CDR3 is CASSSFMGQGYGYTF. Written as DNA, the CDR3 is TGTGCCAGCAGCTCGTTCATGGGACAGGGCTATGGCTACACCTTC.

CDR3 in amino acids: CASSSGTSLYTF. DNA of the CDR3: TGTGCCAGCAGTTCCGGGACCTCTTTATACACCTTC. This chain connects TRBV27 to TRBJ1-2; tentative D call: TRBD1 (5 bases). CDR3 size: 12 residues. With 4 bases removed from V and 11 bases from J, the gap between germline ends came to 14 bases. Germline CDR1 MNHEY, CDR2 SMNVEV (reference sequence).

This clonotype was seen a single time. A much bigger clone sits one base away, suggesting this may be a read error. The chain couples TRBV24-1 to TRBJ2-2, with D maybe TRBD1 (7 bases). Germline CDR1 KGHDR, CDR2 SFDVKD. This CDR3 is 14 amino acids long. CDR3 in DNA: TGTGCCACAGGCGGGACAGAGAACGCCGGGGAGCTGTTTTTT. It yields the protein CATGGTENAGELFF.

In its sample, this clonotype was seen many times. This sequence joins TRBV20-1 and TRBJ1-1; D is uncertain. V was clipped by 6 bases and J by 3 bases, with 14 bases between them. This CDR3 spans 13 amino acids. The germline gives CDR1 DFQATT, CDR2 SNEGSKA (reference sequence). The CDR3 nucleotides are TGCAGTGCCCTCATTTACGCCTACACTGAAGCTTTCTTT. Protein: CSALIYAYTEAFF.

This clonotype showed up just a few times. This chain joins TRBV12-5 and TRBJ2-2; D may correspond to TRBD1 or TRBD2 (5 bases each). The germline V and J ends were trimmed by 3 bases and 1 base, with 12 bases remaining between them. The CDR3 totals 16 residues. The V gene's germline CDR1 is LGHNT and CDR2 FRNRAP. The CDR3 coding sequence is TGTGCTAGTGGTTTTCCTCTGGGACGGAACACCGGGGAGCTGTTTTTT. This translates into CASGFPLGRNTGELFF.

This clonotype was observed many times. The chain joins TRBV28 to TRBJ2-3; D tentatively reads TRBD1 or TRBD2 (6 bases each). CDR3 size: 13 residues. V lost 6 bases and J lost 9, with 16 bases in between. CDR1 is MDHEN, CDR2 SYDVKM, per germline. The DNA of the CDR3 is TGTGCCAGCAGGCTCGGGGGCACGGGCACGCAGTATTTT. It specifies CASRLGGTGTQYF.

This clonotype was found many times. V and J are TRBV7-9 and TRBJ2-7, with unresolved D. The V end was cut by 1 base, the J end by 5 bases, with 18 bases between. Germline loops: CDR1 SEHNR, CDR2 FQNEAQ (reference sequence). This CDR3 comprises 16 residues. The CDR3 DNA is TGTGCCAGCAGCTTAGGGTTTAAGGCAGACCGGGACGAGCAGTACTTC. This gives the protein CASSLGFKADRDEQYF.

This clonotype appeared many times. In DNA, the CDR3 is TGCGCCAGCAGCTTAGGCCCAGGGAACGAGCAGTACTTC. It translates to CASSLGPGNEQYF. V usage is TRBV5-1 and J usage is TRBJ2-7; TRBD1 might be the D (5 bases). The CDR3 runs 13 residues. The V end was cut by 2 bases, the J end by 5 bases, with 11 bases between. Germline assignment: CDR1 SGHRS and CDR2 YFSETQ.

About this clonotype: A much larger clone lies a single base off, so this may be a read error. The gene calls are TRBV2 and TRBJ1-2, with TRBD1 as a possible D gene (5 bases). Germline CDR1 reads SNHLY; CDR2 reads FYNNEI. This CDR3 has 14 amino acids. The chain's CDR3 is CASSEGRAGYGDTF. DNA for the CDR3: TGTGCCAGCAGTGAGGGCAGGGCGGGCTATGGCGACACCTTC.